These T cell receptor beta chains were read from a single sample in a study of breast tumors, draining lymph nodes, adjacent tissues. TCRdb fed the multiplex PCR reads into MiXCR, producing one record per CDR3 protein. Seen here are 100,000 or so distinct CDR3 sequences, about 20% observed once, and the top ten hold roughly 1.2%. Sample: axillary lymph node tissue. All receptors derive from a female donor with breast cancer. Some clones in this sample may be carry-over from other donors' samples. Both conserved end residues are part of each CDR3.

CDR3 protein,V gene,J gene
CAISQGGLAGETSTDTQYF,TRBV10-3,TRBJ2-3
CASTKEGRASETQYF,TRBV7-9,TRBJ2-5
CASSLGGMGTQYF,TRBV5-5,TRBJ2-5
CATSRGGASSGNTIYF,TRBV15,TRBJ1-3
CASSPLAKNIQYF,TRBV19,TRBJ2-4
CASSTRGDRGPLEQYF,TRBV9,TRBJ2-7
CASSANEKLFF,TRBV12-3/TRBV12-4,TRBJ1-4
CASTVGALSEKLFF,TRBV5-1,TRBJ1-4
CASSVRGGGDSYEQYF,TRBV9,TRBJ2-7
CARSKSGVPRYGYTF,TRBV19,TRBJ1-2
CASSSGGTEASF,TRBV4-1,TRBJ1-1